This TCR beta chain was sequenced in a study of identical twins. TCRdb recomputed calls from the 5' RACE reads with MiXCR, one row per CDR3 protein. The top ten hold 0.75% to 1% of the sample, which has about 660,000 distinct CDR3 sequences, more than 6.5% seen once. The CDR3 extends over 12 amino acids. The V end was cut by 8 bases, the J end by 7 bases, with 15 bases between. This clonotype has a count of ten or more. The sample also formed part of further work on yellow fever vaccine responses in identical twins.

This TCR was recovered from a woman younger than 35 in good health. The chain links TRBV12-3 or TRBV12-4 to TRBJ2-7; no clear D. The sample was PBMCs. This CDR3 reads CASRGPAVEQYF. As DNA, the CDR3 is TGTGCCAGCCGTGGGCCGGCGGTGGAGCAGTACTTC.